A selection of T cell receptor beta chains follows, all from one sample in a study of T cells in Graves' hyperthyroidism and ophthalmopathy. TCRdb re-derived calls from the multiplex PCR reads in MiXCR, one entry per CDR3 protein. The table includes hundreds of thousands of distinct CDR3 sequences, approximately 20% detected once. The sequencing sample was made of blood. The receptors originated from a young woman with Graves' hyperthyroidism. Each CDR3 is given with its conserved first and last residue. D genes are given only for firm matches. A row's size may be missing; if present it is once, few, many or a size class.

clone size: many; D gene: NA; J gene: TRBJ1-3; V gene: TRBV2; CDR3 DNA: TGTGCCAGCAAGGAAGGACAGAGCTCTGGAAACACCATATATTTT; CDR3 protein: CASKEGQSSGNTIYF
clone size: few; D gene: NA; J gene: TRBJ2-5; V gene: TRBV29-1; CDR3 DNA: TGCAGCGTTGACATTTTGGGACATTTCCAAGAGACCCAGTACTTC; CDR3 protein: CSVDILGHFQETQYF
clone size: many; D gene: TRBD1; J gene: TRBJ1-5; V gene: TRBV12-3/TRBV12-4; CDR3 DNA: TGTGCCAGCAGTTCAGGGGGCGGCAATCAGCCCCAGCATTTT; CDR3 protein: CASSSGGGNQPQHF
clone size: NA; D gene: NA; J gene: TRBJ1-1; V gene: TRBV6-1; CDR3 DNA: TGTGCCAGCAGTCATTACACTGAAGCTTTCTTT; CDR3 protein: CASSHYTEAFF
clone size: many; D gene: NA; J gene: TRBJ2-5; V gene: TRBV2; CDR3 DNA: TGTGCCAGCAGTGAAGCGAACCTTATGACGGGGGCGAAGACCCAGTACTTC; CDR3 protein: CASSEANLMTGAKTQYF
clone size: many; D gene: NA; J gene: TRBJ2-7; V gene: TRBV6-1; CDR3 DNA: TGTGCCAGCAGCTCCCCCCTACGACTATACGAGCAGTACTTC; CDR3 protein: CASSSPLRLYEQYF
clone size: NA; D gene: NA; J gene: TRBJ1-6; V gene: TRBV11-1; CDR3 DNA: TGTGCCAGCAGCTCGACGTCGGACCTCCGAGACCTCCACTTT; CDR3 protein: CASSSTSDLRDLHF
clone size: many; D gene: NA; J gene: TRBJ2-5; V gene: TRBV12-3/TRBV12-4; CDR3 DNA: TGTGCCAGCGCTTTGGGGGTACAAGAGACCCAGTACTTC; CDR3 protein: CASALGVQETQYF
clone size: many; D gene: NA; J gene: TRBJ2-7; V gene: TRBV2; CDR3 DNA: TGTGCCAGCAGTGCCCCGGGAACCTACGAGCAGTACTTC; CDR3 protein: CASSAPGTYEQYF
clone size: NA; D gene: NA; J gene: TRBJ1-6; V gene: TRBV28; CDR3 DNA: TGTGCCAGCAGGCCCAACTCGAGTCCGGGCACACCCCTCCACTTT; CDR3 protein: CASRPNSSPGTPLHF
clone size: many; D gene: NA; J gene: TRBJ2-7; V gene: TRBV4-1; CDR3 DNA: TGCGCCAGCAGCCCGGTGGGGGGCAGCTACGAGCAGTACTTC; CDR3 protein: CASSPVGGSYEQYF
clone size: few; D gene: NA; J gene: TRBJ1-1; V gene: TRBV5-5; CDR3 DNA: TGTGCCAGCAGCTTGTTTCAGGGGAGTCACACTGAAGCTTTCTTT; CDR3 protein: CASSLFQGSHTEAFF
clone size: NA; D gene: NA; J gene: TRBJ1-2; V gene: TRBV6-1; CDR3 DNA: TGTGCCAGCAGTGACACTGGCTACACCTTC; CDR3 protein: CASSDTGYTF
clone size: many; D gene: TRBD1; J gene: TRBJ1-5; V gene: TRBV5-6; CDR3 DNA: TGTGCCAGCAGCTTCTCCGGGACAGGGGTCGATCAGCCCCAGCATTTT; CDR3 protein: CASSFSGTGVDQPQHF
clone size: many; D gene: TRBD2; J gene: TRBJ2-5; V gene: TRBV7-9; CDR3 DNA: TGTGCCAGCAGCCTCCTAGCGGGGGAAGAGACCCAGTACTTC; CDR3 protein: CASSLLAGEETQYF